Listed below are T cell receptor beta chains from one sample, sequenced in a study of T cell repertoires in cytomegalovirus infection. TCRdb analysed the reads with MiXCR anew, one entry per CDR3 protein. The sample lists a few hundred thousand distinct CDR3 sequences; roughly 42% were seen once. These receptors lack a known antigen. Sequenced material: cultured PBMCs, taken from culture after CMV antigen stimulation. The receptors were gathered from a human donor in good health (CMV status not recorded). Some clones in this sample may be carry-over from other donors' samples. CDR3s include the opening cysteine and the closing phenylalanine or tryptophan. Each record gives: CDR3 DNA, CDR3 protein, clone size, V gene, J gene, D gene. The D gene is left open where the match is weak. A row's size may be missing; if present it is once, few, many or a size class.

cdr3_nt: TGTGCCAGCAGTTTAGCGGCGGCCTACAATGAGCAGTTCTTC
cdr3_aa: CASSLAAAYNEQFF
clone_size: .
v_call: TRBV12-3/TRBV12-4
j_call: TRBJ2-1
d_call: .

cdr3_nt: TGTGCCAGCAGCCTGGGACCGTACAATGAAAAACTGTTTTTT
cdr3_aa: CASSLGPYNEKLFF
clone_size: .
v_call: TRBV7-6
j_call: TRBJ1-4
d_call: .

cdr3_nt: TGTGCCAGCAGCGACCCCTACCGGTCCCGAGAGGCCCAGTACTTC
cdr3_aa: CASSDPYRSREAQYF
clone_size: few
v_call: TRBV7-2
j_call: TRBJ2-5
d_call: .

cdr3_nt: TGTGCCAGCAGGGCCGGGGACCTCAGATTCTACGAGCAGTACTTC
cdr3_aa: CASRAGDLRFYEQYF
clone_size: .
v_call: TRBV28
j_call: TRBJ2-7
d_call: .

cdr3_nt: TGTGCCAGCAGCTTGCTTGGGACAGGGGGGGGGAACACTGAAGCTTTCTTT
cdr3_aa: CASSLLGTGGGNTEAFF
clone_size: few
v_call: TRBV5-6
j_call: TRBJ1-1
d_call: TRBD1

cdr3_nt: TGTGCCAGCAGCAAGACCGCCCGTGCAGGGTTTGACGAGCAGTACTTC
cdr3_aa: CASSKTARAGFDEQYF
clone_size: .
v_call: TRBV6-1
j_call: TRBJ2-7
d_call: .

cdr3_nt: TGTGCCAGCTCCCAGGTAGCGGGGGGGCCCAACAATGAGCAGTTCTTC
cdr3_aa: CASSQVAGGPNNEQFF
clone_size: .
v_call: TRBV6-5
j_call: TRBJ2-1
d_call: TRBD2

cdr3_nt: TGCGCCAGCAGCCTAACAGTTGGCGGGGACACAGATACGCAGTATTTT
cdr3_aa: CASSLTVGGDTDTQYF
clone_size: .
v_call: TRBV4-3
j_call: TRBJ2-3
d_call: .

cdr3_nt: TGTGCCAGCAGCTATCCCACTAGCGGGAGTAACAATGAGCAGTTCTTC
cdr3_aa: CASSYPTSGSNNEQFF
clone_size: .
v_call: TRBV7-9
j_call: TRBJ2-1
d_call: TRBD2

cdr3_nt: TGTGCCAGCAGCTTAGGAATAGCAGGTGCCCTCGGGGGCTACACCTTC
cdr3_aa: CASSLGIAGALGGYTF
clone_size: .
v_call: TRBV7-6
j_call: TRBJ1-2
d_call: .

cdr3_nt: TGTGCCAGCAGCGGGGGACAGTCGAACGCCGGGGAGCTGTTTTTT
cdr3_aa: CASSGGQSNAGELFF
clone_size: .
v_call: TRBV11-2
j_call: TRBJ2-2
d_call: TRBD1

cdr3_nt: TGTGCCAGCAGTTCATCAAGACTAGCCAAAAACTACGAGCAGTACTTC
cdr3_aa: CASSSSRLAKNYEQYF
clone_size: once
v_call: TRBV6-2/TRBV6-3
j_call: TRBJ2-7
d_call: TRBD2

cdr3_nt: TGTGCCAGCAGCAATCCCTCTCAGGCGGGTCGCACAGATACGCAGTATTTT
cdr3_aa: CASSNPSQAGRTDTQYF
clone_size: .
v_call: TRBV7-9
j_call: TRBJ2-3
d_call: .

cdr3_nt: TGTGCCAGTAATTCCCAGGGCGATCAGCCCCAGCATTTT
cdr3_aa: CASNSQGDQPQHF
clone_size: .
v_call: TRBV19
j_call: TRBJ1-5
d_call: .

cdr3_nt: TGTGCCAGCAATAACTGGGGGTCCTATGGCTACACCTTC
cdr3_aa: CASNNWGSYGYTF
clone_size: .
v_call: TRBV11-2
j_call: TRBJ1-2
d_call: .

cdr3_nt: TGTGCCAGCAGTCAGGGGATGGGGGAGACCCAGTACTTC
cdr3_aa: CASSQGMGETQYF
clone_size: .
v_call: TRBV2
j_call: TRBJ2-5
d_call: .

cdr3_nt: TGCAGTGCTAAGCGGGGGAGCTACAATGAGCAGTTCTTC
cdr3_aa: CSAKRGSYNEQFF
clone_size: .
v_call: TRBV20-1
j_call: TRBJ2-1
d_call: TRBD2

cdr3_nt: TGTGCCAGCCGGACTAGCGGGGGACGTCTGGATACGCAGTATTTT
cdr3_aa: CASRTSGGRLDTQYF
clone_size: few
v_call: TRBV12-3/TRBV12-4
j_call: TRBJ2-3
d_call: TRBD2

cdr3_nt: TGTGCCAGCAGTCCAACCCTCGGACAGGGATCCTCCTACGAGCAGTACTTC
cdr3_aa: CASSPTLGQGSSYEQYF
clone_size: .
v_call: TRBV6-2/TRBV6-3
j_call: TRBJ2-7
d_call: TRBD1

cdr3_nt: TGTGCCATCGCACCTAGCGGGGGGCTTGATACGCAGTATTTT
cdr3_aa: CAIAPSGGLDTQYF
clone_size: once
v_call: TRBV10-3
j_call: TRBJ2-3
d_call: TRBD2

cdr3_nt: TGTGCCAGCAGTCCCGGACTTGTTAATAGGGTTGGTTACACCTTC
cdr3_aa: CASSPGLVNRVGYTF
clone_size: .
v_call: TRBV11-2
j_call: TRBJ1-2
d_call: .

cdr3_nt: TGTGCCAGCAGCTTCATAGCGGGGGGCCTAGGTACGCAGTATTTT
cdr3_aa: CASSFIAGGLGTQYF
clone_size: .
v_call: TRBV7-2
j_call: TRBJ2-3
d_call: TRBD2

cdr3_nt: TGTGCCAGTAGTATAGTCACACAGGGTAGGGACGAAGCTTTCTTT
cdr3_aa: CASSIVTQGRDEAFF
clone_size: few
v_call: TRBV19
j_call: TRBJ1-1
d_call: .

cdr3_nt: TGTGCCAGCAGCTCCAGACTAGCCCGCCCTTTCTTC
cdr3_aa: CASSSRLARPFF
clone_size: .
v_call: TRBV7-9
j_call: TRBJ2-1
d_call: TRBD2

cdr3_nt: TGTGCCAGCAGCCCCGCGACAGGGTTCACTGAAGCTTTCTTT
cdr3_aa: CASSPATGFTEAFF
clone_size: few
v_call: TRBV14
j_call: TRBJ1-1
d_call: TRBD1

cdr3_nt: TGTGCCAGTACCCTTAGCGGGAGAGGGGGGCCAGATACGCAGTATTTT
cdr3_aa: CASTLSGRGGPDTQYF
clone_size: few
v_call: TRBV19
j_call: TRBJ2-3
d_call: TRBD2

cdr3_nt: TGTGCCAGCGGAAGATCGGAGACCCAGTACTTC
cdr3_aa: CASGRSETQYF
clone_size: few
v_call: TRBV6-1
j_call: TRBJ2-5
d_call: .

cdr3_nt: TGTGCCAGCAGCTTAAGCGGTCCTAAAGAGACCCAGTACTTC
cdr3_aa: CASSLSGPKETQYF
clone_size: .
v_call: TRBV7-2
j_call: TRBJ2-5
d_call: .

cdr3_nt: TGTGCCAGCTCACCAGTGGCAGCGATTCATGGCTACACCTTC
cdr3_aa: CASSPVAAIHGYTF
clone_size: .
v_call: TRBV18
j_call: TRBJ1-2
d_call: .

cdr3_nt: TGTGCCAGCATTCCTCCGGGACAGACGTATGGCTACACCTTC
cdr3_aa: CASIPPGQTYGYTF
clone_size: .
v_call: TRBV28
j_call: TRBJ1-2
d_call: TRBD1

cdr3_nt: TGTGCCAGCACCGCACAATTGAATAGCAATCAGCCCCAGCATTTT
cdr3_aa: CASTAQLNSNQPQHF
clone_size: .
v_call: TRBV6-1
j_call: TRBJ1-5
d_call: .

cdr3_nt: TGTGCCAGCAGTTGGGATCGCGGGAGAGGCTACACCTTC
cdr3_aa: CASSWDRGRGYTF
clone_size: few
v_call: TRBV2
j_call: TRBJ1-2
d_call: .

cdr3_nt: TGTGCCAGCAGCACCGGGCGGGCCCACACGTCAGATACGCAGTATTTT
cdr3_aa: CASSTGRAHTSDTQYF
clone_size: few
v_call: TRBV7-2
j_call: TRBJ2-3
d_call: .

cdr3_nt: TGTGCCAGCAGTGAAGGTTTCGGGGGGGGAAGGAAGACCCAGTACTTC
cdr3_aa: CASSEGFGGGRKTQYF
clone_size: .
v_call: TRBV2
j_call: TRBJ2-5
d_call: TRBD2

cdr3_nt: TGTGCCAGCAGCCAAGAATGGGGACGGAACATTCAGTACTTC
cdr3_aa: CASSQEWGRNIQYF
clone_size: .
v_call: TRBV4-2
j_call: TRBJ2-4
d_call: .

cdr3_nt: TGTGCCAGCAGCTCCCGGCGGGTGGGGTCCTCCTACAATGAGCAGTTCTTC
cdr3_aa: CASSSRRVGSSYNEQFF
clone_size: few
v_call: TRBV7-8
j_call: TRBJ2-1
d_call: .

cdr3_nt: TGTGCCAGCAACCCCCAAGTCACAGATACGCAGTATTTT
cdr3_aa: CASNPQVTDTQYF
clone_size: few
v_call: TRBV7-2
j_call: TRBJ2-3
d_call: .

cdr3_nt: TGTGCCAGCAGGCCCCCAACCTACAATGAGCAGTTCTTC
cdr3_aa: CASRPPTYNEQFF
clone_size: .
v_call: TRBV7-9
j_call: TRBJ2-1
d_call: .

cdr3_nt: TGTGCCAGCAGCTTAGCGGAGGGGGAGACCCAGTACTTC
cdr3_aa: CASSLAEGETQYF
clone_size: .
v_call: TRBV7-2
j_call: TRBJ2-5
d_call: .

cdr3_nt: TGTGCCAGCAGGGGACAGGGATTCGGGACTGAAGCTTTCTTT
cdr3_aa: CASRGQGFGTEAFF
clone_size: .
v_call: TRBV12-3/TRBV12-4
j_call: TRBJ1-1
d_call: TRBD1

cdr3_nt: TGTGCCAGCAGTTATGGGACTCCACCCGGCGAGCAGTACTTC
cdr3_aa: CASSYGTPPGEQYF
clone_size: few
v_call: TRBV12-3/TRBV12-4
j_call: TRBJ2-7
d_call: .

cdr3_nt: TGTGCCAGTAGTAACCGGGACCCCTCGGGCAATCAGCCCCAGCATTTT
cdr3_aa: CASSNRDPSGNQPQHF
clone_size: few
v_call: TRBV19
j_call: TRBJ1-5
d_call: .

cdr3_nt: TGTGCCAGCAGCCTCCAGGGTTTCACAGATACGCAGTATTTT
cdr3_aa: CASSLQGFTDTQYF
clone_size: many
v_call: TRBV7-2
j_call: TRBJ2-3
d_call: .

cdr3_nt: TGTGCCAGCAGCCCTAGACAGGGAGCTATAGAGACCCAGTACTTC
cdr3_aa: CASSPRQGAIETQYF
clone_size: few
v_call: TRBV11-2
j_call: TRBJ2-5
d_call: TRBD1

cdr3_nt: TGTGCCAGCAGTTTAGTCCTTAATTCACCCCTCCACTTT
cdr3_aa: CASSLVLNSPLHF
clone_size: once
v_call: TRBV12-3/TRBV12-4
j_call: TRBJ1-6
d_call: .